This T cell receptor beta chain was recovered during a study of shared clonotypes between healthy human individuals. The data were produced by immunoSEQ multiplex PCR, yet TCRdb's version contains in-frame clones alone and is incomplete. The sample records roughly 550,000 clones, roughly 96% being singletons. General observations from the study: The sole specimen, blood, was sampled, and tissue repertoires likely differ. Incompleteness in sorted-subset sequencing, despite large depth, was shown by rarefaction.

This clone occurred a few times. Its antigen is not identified. CD45RO negativity and positive selection for CCR7 defined naive CD8 cells, a population that excluded terminally differentiated effector memory CD45RA+ cells. Donors comprised only Caucasian adults living in Nashville, Tennessee. Germline CDR1 PRHDT, CDR2 FYEKMQ (reference sequence). This CDR3 region has 15 residues. With 0 bases removed from V and 6 bases from J, the gap between germline ends came to 12 bases. The genes are TRBV13 and TRBJ1-5; D gene uncertain. The sample taken for sequencing was naive CD8+ T cells sorted from blood. This clonotype was sampled from a woman in her thirties in good health. This chain's CDR3 is CASSLGPPGTQPQHF. For the CDR3, the DNA is TGTGCCAGCAGCTTAGGCCCCCCGGGAACTCAGCCCCAGCATTTT. The variable domain in full, with the rest retrieved from reference TRBV13 and TRBJ1-5, is AAGVIQSPRHLIKEKRETATLKCYPIPRHDTVYWYQQGPGQDPQFLISFYEKMQSDKGSIPDRFSAQQFSDYHSELNMSSLELGDSALYFCASSLGPPGTQPQHFGDGTRLSIL.